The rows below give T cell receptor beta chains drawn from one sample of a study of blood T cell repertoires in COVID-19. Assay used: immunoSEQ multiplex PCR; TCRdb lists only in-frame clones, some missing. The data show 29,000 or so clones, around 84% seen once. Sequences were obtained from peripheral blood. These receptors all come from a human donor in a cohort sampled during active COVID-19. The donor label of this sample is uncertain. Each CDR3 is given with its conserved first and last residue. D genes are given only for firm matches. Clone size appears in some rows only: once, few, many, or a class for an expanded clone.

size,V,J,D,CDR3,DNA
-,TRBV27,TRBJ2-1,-,CASSSSRSGDSSYNEQFF,TGTGCCAGCAGTTCTTCCCGTAGCGGGGACAGCTCCTACAATGAGCAGTTCTTC
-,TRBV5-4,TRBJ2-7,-,CASSRSTDYEQYF,TGTGCCAGCAGCCGATCGACAGACTACGAGCAGTACTTC
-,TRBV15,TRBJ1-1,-,CATSRRRSAEAFF,TGTGCCACCAGCAGACGCCGGAGCGCTGAAGCTTTCTTT
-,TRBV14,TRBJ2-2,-,CASSLQGPTGELFF,TGTGCCAGCAGCCTTCAGGGGCCCACCGGGGAGCTGTTTTTT
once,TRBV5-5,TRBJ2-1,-,CASTFAGLLRRPTPHNEQFF,TGTGCCAGCACCTTCGCGGGACTGCTACGGAGACCTACACCCCACAATGAGCAGTTCTTC
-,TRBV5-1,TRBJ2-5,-,CASSLARGETQYF,TGCGCCAGCAGCTTGGCCCGGGGAGAGACCCAGTACTTC
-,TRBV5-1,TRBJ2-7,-,CASSFSRDEQYF,TGCGCCAGCAGCTTTTCCAGGGACGAGCAGTACTTC
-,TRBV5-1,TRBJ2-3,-,CASSHTSGTDTQYF,TGCGCCAGCAGCCACACCTCAGGCACAGATACGCAGTATTTT
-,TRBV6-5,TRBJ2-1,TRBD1,CASNLRDRSYNEQFF,TGTGCCAGCAACCTCCGGGACAGATCCTACAATGAGCAGTTCTTC
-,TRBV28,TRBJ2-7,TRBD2,CASSQALAGAYEQYF,TGTGCCAGCAGCCAGGCACTAGCGGGCGCCTACGAGCAGTACTTC
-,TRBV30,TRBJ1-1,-,CAWSVWARPEAFF,TGTGCCTGGAGTGTATGGGCACGGCCTGAAGCTTTCTTT
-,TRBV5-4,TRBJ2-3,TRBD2,CASSPRGRGMDTQYF,TGTGCCAGCAGCCCCCGGGGGAGGGGCATGGATACGCAGTATTTT
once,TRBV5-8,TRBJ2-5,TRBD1,CASSYGQGVETQYF,TGTGCCAGCAGCTACGGACAGGGGGTAGAGACCCAGTACTTC
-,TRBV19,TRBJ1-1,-,CASIPGSNTEAFF,TGTGCCAGTATACCAGGGTCGAACACTGAAGCTTTCTTT
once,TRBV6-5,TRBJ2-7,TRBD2,CASSYPGTSGSYEQYF,TGTGCCAGCAGTTATCCCGGGACTAGCGGTTCCTACGAGCAGTACTTC
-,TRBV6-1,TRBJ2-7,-,CASSEGGYEQYF,TGTGCCAGCAGTGAAGGCGGCTACGAGCAGTACTTC
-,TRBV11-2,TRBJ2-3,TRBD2,CASSPSGSLGGDTQYF,TGTGCCAGCAGTCCAAGCGGGAGCCTAGGGGGAGATACGCAGTATTTT
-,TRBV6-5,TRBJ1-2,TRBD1,CASSPGQASNYGYTF,TGTGCCAGCAGCCCCGGACAGGCCTCTAACTATGGCTACACCTTC
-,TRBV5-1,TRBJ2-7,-,CASSLAGASYEQYF,TGCGCCAGCAGCTTGGCTGGAGCGTCCTACGAGCAGTACTTC
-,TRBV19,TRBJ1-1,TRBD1,CASSSGPGGTEAFF,TGTGCCAGTAGTTCAGGACCAGGGGGTACTGAAGCTTTCTTT
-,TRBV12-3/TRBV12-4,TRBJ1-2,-,CASSPSGQKGYTF,TGTGCCAGCAGTCCATCAGGACAGAAGGGCTACACCTTC
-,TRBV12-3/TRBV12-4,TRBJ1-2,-,CASSLNRNYGYTF,TGTGCCAGCAGCTTAAACAGAAACTATGGCTACACCTTC